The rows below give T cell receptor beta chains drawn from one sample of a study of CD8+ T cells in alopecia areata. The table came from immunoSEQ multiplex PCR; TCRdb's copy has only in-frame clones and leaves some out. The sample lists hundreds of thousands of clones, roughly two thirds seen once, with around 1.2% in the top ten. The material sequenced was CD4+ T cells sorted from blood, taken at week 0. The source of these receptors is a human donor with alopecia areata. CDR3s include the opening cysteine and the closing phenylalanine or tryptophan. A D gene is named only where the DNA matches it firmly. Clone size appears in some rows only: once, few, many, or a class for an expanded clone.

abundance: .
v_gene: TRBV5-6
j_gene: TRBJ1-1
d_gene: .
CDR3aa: CASSLEAGATEAFF
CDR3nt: TGTGCCAGCAGCTTGGAGGCCGGGGCCACTGAAGCTTTCTTT

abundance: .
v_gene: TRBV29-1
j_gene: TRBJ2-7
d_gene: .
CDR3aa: CSVGGSSYEQYF
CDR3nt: TGCAGCGTTGGAGGGTCCTCCTACGAGCAGTACTTC

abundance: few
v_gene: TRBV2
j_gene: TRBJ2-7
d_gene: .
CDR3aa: CASSESIGDIGSYEQYF
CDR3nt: TGTGCCAGCAGTGAAAGCATCGGGGATATCGGGAGTTACGAGCAGTACTTC

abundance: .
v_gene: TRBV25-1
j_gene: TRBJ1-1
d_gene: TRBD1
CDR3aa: CASSERQGNTEAFF
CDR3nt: TGTGCCAGCAGTGAAAGACAGGGGAACACTGAAGCTTTCTTT

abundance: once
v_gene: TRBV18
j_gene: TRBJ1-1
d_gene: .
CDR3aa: CASSPPRGATEAFF
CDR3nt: TGTGCCAGCTCACCACCAAGGGGGGCCACTGAAGCTTTCTTT

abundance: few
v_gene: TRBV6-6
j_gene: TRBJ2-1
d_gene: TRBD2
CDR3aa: CASTPGLAVPNEQFF
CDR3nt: TGTGCCAGCACCCCGGGACTAGCGGTCCCCAATGAGCAGTTCTTC

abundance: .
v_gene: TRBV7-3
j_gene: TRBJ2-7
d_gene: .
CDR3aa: CASSLPQSYEQYF
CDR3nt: TGTGCCAGCAGCTTACCACAGAGCTACGAGCAGTACTTC

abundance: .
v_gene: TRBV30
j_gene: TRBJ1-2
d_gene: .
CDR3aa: CAWSVGTKGYTF
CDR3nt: TGTGCCTGGAGTGTAGGGACAAAGGGCTACACCTTC

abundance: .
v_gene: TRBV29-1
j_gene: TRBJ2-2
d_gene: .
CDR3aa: CSVEGTRAGTGELFF
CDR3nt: TGCAGCGTTGAAGGAACGAGAGCAGGCACCGGGGAGCTGTTTTTT

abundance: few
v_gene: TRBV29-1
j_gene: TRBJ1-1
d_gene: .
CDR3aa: CSVEYRGMNTEAFF
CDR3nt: TGCAGCGTTGAATACCGGGGGATGAACACTGAAGCTTTCTTT

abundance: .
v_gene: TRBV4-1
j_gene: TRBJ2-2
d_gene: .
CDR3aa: CASSYGENTGELFF
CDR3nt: TGCGCCAGCAGCTATGGGGAGAACACCGGGGAGCTGTTTTTT

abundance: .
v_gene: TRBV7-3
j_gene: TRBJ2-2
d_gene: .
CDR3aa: CASSLRPRSANTGELFF
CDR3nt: TGTGCCAGCAGCTTACGGCCTCGGAGCGCGAACACCGGGGAGCTGTTTTTT

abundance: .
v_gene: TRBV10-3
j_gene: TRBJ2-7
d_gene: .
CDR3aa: CAISETRSGAYEQYF
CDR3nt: TGTGCCATCAGTGAGACAAGGTCCGGGGCCTACGAGCAGTACTTC

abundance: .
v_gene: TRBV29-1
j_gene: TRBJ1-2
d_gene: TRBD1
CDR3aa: CSAPGQGGGYTF
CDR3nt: TGCAGCGCTCCAGGCCAGGGGGGAGGCTACACCTTC

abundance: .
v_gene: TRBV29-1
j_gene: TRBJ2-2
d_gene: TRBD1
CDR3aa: CSVTSTGGYTGELFF
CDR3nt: TGCAGCGTTACCTCGACAGGGGGCTACACCGGGGAGCTGTTTTTT

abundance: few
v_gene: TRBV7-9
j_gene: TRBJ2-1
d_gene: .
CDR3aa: CASSRDEQFF
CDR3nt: TGTGCCAGCAGCCGGGATGAGCAGTTCTTC

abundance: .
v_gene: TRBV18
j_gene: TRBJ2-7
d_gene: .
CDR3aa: CASSPQSSYEQYF
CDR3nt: TGTGCCAGCTCACCTCAGAGCTCCTACGAGCAGTACTTC

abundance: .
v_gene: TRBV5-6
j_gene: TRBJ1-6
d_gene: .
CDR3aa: CASTQGPNSPLHF
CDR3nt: TGTGCCAGCACGCAGGGGCCGAATTCACCCCTCCACTTT

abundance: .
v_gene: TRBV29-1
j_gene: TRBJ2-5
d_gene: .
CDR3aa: CSVRVTGTQYF
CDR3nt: TGCAGCGTTCGGGTTACCGGGACCCAGTACTTC

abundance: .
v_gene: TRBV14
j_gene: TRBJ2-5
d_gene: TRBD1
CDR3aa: CASSRTGETQYF
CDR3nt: TGTGCCAGCAGCCGGACAGGAGAGACCCAGTACTTC

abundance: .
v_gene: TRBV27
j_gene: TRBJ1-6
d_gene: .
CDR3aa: CASSQTGGLAPLHF
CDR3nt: TGTGCCAGCAGTCAAACCGGAGGGCTCGCACCCCTCCACTTT

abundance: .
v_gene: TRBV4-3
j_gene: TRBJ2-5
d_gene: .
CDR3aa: CASSQGDWGQETQYF
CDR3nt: TGCGCCAGCAGCCAAGGTGACTGGGGACAAGAGACCCAGTACTTC

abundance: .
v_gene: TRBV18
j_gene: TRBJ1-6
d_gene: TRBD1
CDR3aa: CASSPLGQGSYNSPLHF
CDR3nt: TGTGCCAGCTCACCATTGGGACAGGGATCCTATAATTCACCCCTCCACTTT

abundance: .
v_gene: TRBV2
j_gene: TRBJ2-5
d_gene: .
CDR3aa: CASTPAVVWHF
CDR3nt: TGTGCCAGCACTCCCGCGGTAGTGTGGCACTTC

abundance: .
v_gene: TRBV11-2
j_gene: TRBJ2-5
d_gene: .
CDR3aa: CASSLRGETQYF
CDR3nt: TGTGCCAGCAGCCTCCGCGGGGAGACCCAGTACTTC

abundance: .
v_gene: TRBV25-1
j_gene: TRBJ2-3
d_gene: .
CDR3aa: CASTRGTDTQYF
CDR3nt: TGTGCCAGCACCCGGGGCACAGATACGCAGTATTTT

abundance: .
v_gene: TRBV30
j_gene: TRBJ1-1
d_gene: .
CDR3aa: CAWRLVGSWARQAFF
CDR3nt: TGTGCCTGGAGATTAGTCGGGTCGTGGGCCCGTCAAGCTTTCTTT

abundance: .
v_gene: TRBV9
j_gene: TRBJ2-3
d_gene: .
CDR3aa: CASTRQPITDTQYF
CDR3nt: TGTGCCAGCACCAGACAGCCTATCACAGATACGCAGTATTTT

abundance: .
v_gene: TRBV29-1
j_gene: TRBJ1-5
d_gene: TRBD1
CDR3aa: CSVRDSDQPQHF
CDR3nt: TGCAGCGTTCGGGACAGCGATCAGCCCCAGCATTTT

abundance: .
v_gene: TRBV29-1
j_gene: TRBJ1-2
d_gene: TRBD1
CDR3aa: CSVAPNTGGRGDTF
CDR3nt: TGCAGCGTTGCACCTAATACAGGGGGCCGGGGTGACACCTTC

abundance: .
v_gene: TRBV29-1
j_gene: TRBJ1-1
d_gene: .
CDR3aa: CSSEGENTEAFF
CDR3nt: TGCAGCTCCGAAGGAGAGAACACTGAAGCTTTCTTT

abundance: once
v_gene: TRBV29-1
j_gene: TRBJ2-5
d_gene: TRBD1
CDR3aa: CSAPDRAQETQYF
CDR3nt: TGCAGCGCCCCGGACAGGGCTCAAGAGACCCAGTACTTC

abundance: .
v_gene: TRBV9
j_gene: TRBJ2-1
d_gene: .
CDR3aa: CASSVLSLGGSYNEQFF
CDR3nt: TGTGCCAGCAGCGTATTATCCTTGGGGGGCTCCTACAATGAGCAGTTCTTC

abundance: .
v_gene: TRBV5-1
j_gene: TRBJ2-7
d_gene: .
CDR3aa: CASSRPDGEQYF
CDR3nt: TGCGCCAGCAGCCGACCAGACGGCGAGCAGTACTTC

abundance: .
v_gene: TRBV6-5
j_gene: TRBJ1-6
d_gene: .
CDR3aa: CASSYGDSPLHF
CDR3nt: TGTGCCAGCAGTTACGGGGATTCACCCCTCCACTTT

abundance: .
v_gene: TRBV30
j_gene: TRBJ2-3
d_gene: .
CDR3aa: CAWNAGTTGTQYF
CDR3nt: TGTGCCTGGAACGCTGGCACAACGGGGACGCAGTATTTT

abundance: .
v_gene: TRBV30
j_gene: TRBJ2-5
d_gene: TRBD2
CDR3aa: CAWSVGGGQKETQYF
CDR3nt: TGTGCCTGGAGTGTCGGCGGGGGGCAGAAAGAGACCCAGTACTTC